This T cell receptor beta chain stems from a study of T cell responses to AZD1222 COVID-19 vaccine. Study as a whole: Pooling covered second doses at about 4 or about 12 weeks. Study-wide points: Most donors were white British, females outnumbered males, and clonal diversity was possibly underestimated. CD4 TCRs linked to vaccination spanned spike, dominating at 160-218 and 743-854. The breadth and depth of Spike-specific TCRs increased once two AZD1222 doses had been given.

For this clone: Its antigen is not known.

Here immunoSEQ multiplex PCR was the method, and the copy in TCRdb shows in-frame clones only, minus some. The sample lists about 74,000 clones; 86% were seen once. The CDR3 loop spans 13 amino acids. From germline, CDR1 is MNHNY and CDR2 SVGAGI (reference sequence). V lost 5 bases, J lost 7 bases, and 12 bases lay in between. This receptor was identified in an adult in good health. This chain uses TRBV6-6 with TRBJ1-5; unclear D gene. Sequencing used peripheral blood, obtained on day 0 of AZD1222 vaccination. The CDR3 reads CASSAVALQPQHF. The CDR3, as DNA: TGTGCCAGCAGTGCCGTCGCTCTCCAGCCCCAGCATTTT.